The 31 T cell receptor beta chains listed next were all sequenced from one sample in a study of blood T cell repertoires in COVID-19. TCRdb's table, derived via immunoSEQ multiplex PCR, lists solely in-frame clones and lacks some. The sample lists around 230,000 clones; about nine tenths were seen once. The sequencing input was PBMCs or T cells enriched from blood (not recorded which). The receptors were sampled from a woman between 35 and 50 years old with acute COVID-19.

The CDR3 region has the DNA TGTGCCAGCAGTTCCGCCGGGACAGACAATCAGCCCCAGCATTTT. This codes for CASSSAGTDNQPQHF. This chain joins TRBV27 and TRBJ1-5, with TRBD1 identical over 7 bases. J gave up 3 bases and V 4 bases, and 6 bases lay outside the gene matches. Germline assignment: CDR1 MNHEY and CDR2 SMNVEV (reference sequence). CDR3 length: 15 residues.

This rearrangement joins TRBV12-5 to TRBJ1-5, with unresolved D. The CDR3 spans 12 residues. The V and J ends lost 1 base and 11 bases respectively, with 9 bases between them. The germline CDR1 and CDR2 sequences are LGHNT and FRNRAP. CDR3 sequence (DNA): TGTGCTAGTGGTTTGGATCCTCGGTCCCAGCATTTT. Translated: CASGLDPRSQHF.

There are a few counts of this clone. V and J are TRBV19 and TRBJ1-2; TRBD1 might be the D (5 bases). CDR3 length: 15 amino acids. With 6 bases removed from V and 0 bases from J, the gap between germline ends came to 14 bases. The germline V gene encodes CDR1 LNHDA and CDR2 SQIVND (reference sequence). The CDR3 spells CASRPRTGSNYGYTF. CDR3 bases: TGTGCCAGTAGGCCTCGAACAGGTTCTAACTATGGCTACACCTTC.

The chain carries TRBV5-1 and TRBJ1-1; the D is unclear. The ends were cut back, 0 bases at V and 0 bases at J, with 6 bases in the middle. Germline CDR1 is SGHRS and CDR2 is YFSETQ. This CDR3 has 14 residues. The CDR3 nucleotides are TGCGCCAGCAGCTTGGGTCCATTGAACACTGAAGCTTTCTTT. It yields the protein CASSLGPLNTEAFF.

This chain joins TRBV5-4 and TRBJ1-1; 7 positions agree with TRBD1. The junction had 9 bases not matched to a gene; V was cut back by 0 bases and J by 7 bases. Germline assignment: CDR1 SGHNT and CDR2 YYREEE (reference sequence). The CDR3 has 15 amino acids. The CDR3: CASSLEGALAIEAFF. The CDR3, as DNA: TGTGCCAGCAGCTTGGAGGGGGCGCTGGCTATTGAAGCTTTCTTT.

The chain couples TRBV15 to TRBJ1-1; D might be TRBD1 (5 bases). The CDR3 consists of 15 residues. The V end lost 0 bases, the J end lost 5 bases, and 13 bases lay between the germline ends. Per germline, CDR1 LNHNV and CDR2 YYDKDF (reference sequence). CDR3 in DNA: TGTGCCACCAGCAGAGAGGGGGGAGGAGCGACTGAAGCTTTCTTT. This sequence encodes CATSREGGGATEAFF.

The genes are TRBV11-3 and TRBJ1-1; D unclear. The CDR3 sequence is 13 residues long. The germline CDR1 and CDR2 sequences are SGHNT and YENEEA. Trimming removed 5 bases at V and 10 bases at J, with 17 bases between. The CDR3 spells CASSPSRVTGAFF. CDR3 DNA: TGTGCCAGCAGCCCGAGCCGTGTTACGGGAGCTTTCTTT. The full variable domain, its missing parts supplied by reference TRBV11-3 and TRBJ1-1, is EAGVVQSPRYKIIEKKQPVAFWCNPISGHNTLYWYLQNLGQGPELLIRYENEEAVDDSQLPKDRFSAERLKGVDSTLKIQPAELGDSAVYLCASSPSRVTGAFFGQGTRLTVV.

The chain couples TRBV7-3 to TRBJ2-7; the D gene is possibly TRBD2 (5 bases). The CDR3 has 13 amino acids. Germline V gene sequence: CDR1 SGHTA, CDR2 FQGTGA. Trimming took 3 bases from V and 9 from J, leaving 15 bases between them. CDR3 region: CASSLIEGYRQYF. The CDR3, as DNA: TGTGCCAGCAGCTTGATTGAGGGTTATAGGCAGTACTTC.

This clone has just one count. This chain connects TRBV11-2 to TRBJ1-1; maybe TRBD1 (5 bases). Trimming took off 4 bases at V and 1 base at J, with 10 bases between the two ends. The V gene's germline CDR1 is SGHAT and CDR2 FQNNGV. The CDR3 contains 14 residues. As DNA, the CDR3 is TGTGCCAGCAGCTGGGGACTGACGAACACTGAAGCTTTCTTT. This translates into CASSWGLTNTEAFF.

This clone was detected only once. The chain employs TRBV3-1 (or the pseudogene TRBV3-2) and TRBJ1-4; the D gene is possibly TRBD1 (5 bases). Germline assignment: CDR1 LGHDT and CDR2 YNNKEL (reference sequence). The CDR3 is 16 amino acids. Trimming pared 0 bases from V and 8 bases from J, leaving 16 bases between. The CDR3 bases are TGTGCCAGCAGCCAAGATATTCGGGGGGAGAGAGAAAAACTGTTTTTT. Its protein is CASSQDIRGEREKLFF.

V is TRBV19 and J is TRBJ1-2; 8 positions match TRBD1. Unmatched junction bases numbered 9, after V lost 8 bases and J lost 7 bases. Germline CDR1 is LNHDA and CDR2 is SQIVND (reference sequence). The CDR3 spans 13 residues. The CDR3, as DNA: TGTGCCAGTGACAGGGGCCCGACGGGTGGCTACACCTTC. Amino acids: CASDRGPTGGYTF. Using reference TRBV19 and TRBJ1-2 for the parts outside the CDR3, the full variable domain is DGGITQSPKYLFRKEGQNVTLSCEQNLNHDAMYWYRQDPGQGLRLIYYSQIVNDFQKGDIAEGYSVSREKKESFPLTVTSAQKNPTAFYLCASDRGPTGGYTFGSGTRLTVV.

Comment on this clone: Other DNA sequences from this sample encode an identical CDR3 as well. This rearrangement joins TRBV4-1 to TRBJ1-5, with a tentative D call TRBD1 (5 bases). The CDR3 has 15 residues. Germline CDR1 reads MGHRA; CDR2 reads YSYEKL. The V end was cut by 4 bases, the J end by 2 bases, with 12 bases between. CDR3 residues: CASSPLGGGNQPQHF. In DNA form, the CDR3 reads TGCGCCAGCAGCCCGCTAGGAGGGGGCAATCAGCCCCAGCATTTT.

This chain links TRBV7-2 with TRBJ1-2; D perhaps matches TRBD1 (5 bases). The CDR3 loop spans 15 amino acids. Germline CDR1 and CDR2: SGHTA and FQGNSA. Deletions cut 2 bases from V and 4 bases from J, with 14 bases between. The CDR3 is CASSLQGSTLYGYTF. CDR3 coding DNA: TGTGCCAGCAGCTTACAGGGTAGCACTCTCTATGGCTACACCTTC.

In nucleotides, the CDR3 is TGTGCCACCGGACAGGTGAACACTGAAGCTTTCTTT. This sequence encodes CATGQVNTEAFF. V usage is TRBV28 and J usage is TRBJ1-1; 7 bases match TRBD1. Germline CDR1 is MDHEN and CDR2 is SYDVKM. The CDR3 totals 12 residues. V shed 10 bases, J shed 0 bases, and the junction held 2 bases outside the gene matches. Looking up the rest from reference TRBV28 and TRBJ1-1 gives the full variable domain: DVKVTQSSRYLVKRTGEKVFLECVQDMDHENMFWYRQDPGLGLRLIYFSYDVKMKEKGDIPEGYSVSREKKERFSLILESASTNQTSMYLCATGQVNTEAFFGQGTRLTVV.

The V call is TRBV14, the J call TRBJ1-6; possible D gene TRBD1, 6 bases. The CDR3 is 15 residues long. With 1 base removed from V and 10 bases from J, the gap between germline ends came to 14 bases. Germline CDR1 SGHDN, CDR2 FVKESK. The CDR3 region is CASSQGGSGVSPLHF. Written as DNA, the CDR3 is TGTGCCAGCAGCCAAGGGGGATCAGGGGTATCACCCCTCCACTTT.

The chain joins TRBV5-6 to TRBJ1-1; D remains unclear. The CDR3 is 12 residues long. V was shortened by 2 bases and J by 3 bases, with 5 bases between the two germline ends. Germline lookup yields CDR1 SGHDT and CDR2 YYEEEE. The CDR3 coding sequence is TGTGCCAGCAGCTTTATCTACACTGAAGCTTTCTTT. Encoded protein: CASSFIYTEAFF.

This chain links TRBV5-1 with TRBJ1-4; 8 bases are shared with TRBD1. Germline trimming cut 4 bases from V and 0 bases from J; bases unmatched to any gene: 11. This CDR3 is built from 18 residues. Per germline, CDR1 SGHRS and CDR2 YFSETQ. CDR3 loop: CASSIRQGRFATNEKLFF. In DNA, the CDR3 is TGCGCCAGCAGCATTCGACAGGGGAGGTTCGCAACTAATGAAAAACTGTTTTTT. The whole variable domain, filled in from reference TRBV5-1 and TRBJ1-4, reads KAGVTQTPRYLIKTRGQQVTLSCSPISGHRSVSWYQQTPGQGLQFLFEYFSETQRNKGNFPGRFSGRQFSNSRSEMNVSTLELGDSALYLCASSIRQGRFATNEKLFFGSGTQLSVL.

The chain joins TRBV6-6 to TRBJ1-1; D remains unclear. The germline CDR1 and CDR2 sequences are MNHNY and SVGAGI (reference sequence). Trimming removed 7 bases from V and 0 bases from J, with 9 bases in between. The CDR3 totals 13 residues. Here the CDR3 DNA reads TGTGCCAGCAAACCTTCAGTGAACACTGAAGCTTTCTTT. This gives the protein CASKPSVNTEAFF.

This clone came up once. The chain joins TRBV12-5 to TRBJ1-3, with D possibly being TRBD1 (5 bases). Per germline, CDR1 LGHNT and CDR2 FRNRAP. CDR3 length: 13 residues. V lost 1 base and J 4 bases, leaving 5 bases between the germline ends. The CDR3 DNA sequence: TGTGCTAGTGGTTTGGACAGGGGAAACACCATATATTTT. Translating it yields CASGLDRGNTIYF.

Details on this clone: Within the sample, other DNA sequences also encode this same CDR3. V gene TRBV5-1 combines with J gene TRBJ1-1, with D possibly TRBD1 on 6 matching bases. The germline gives CDR1 SGHRS, CDR2 YFSETQ. The CDR3 covers 13 residues. Trimming left V 4 bases short and J 4 bases short, with 11 bases between. CDR3 sequence: CASSRTGFTEAFF. The CDR3 DNA reads TGCGCCAGCAGCCGAACAGGGTTCACTGAAGCTTTCTTT.

The V gene is TRBV2, the J gene TRBJ1-5, with TRBD1 as a possible D gene (5 bases). With 1 base removed from V and 10 bases from J, the gap between germline ends came to 11 bases. The CDR3 extends over 13 amino acids. Looked up from germline, CDR1 is SNHLY and CDR2 is FYNNEI. CDR3 nucleotides: TGTGCCAGCAGTGAAGTCGGGGGTGGCCCCCAGCATTTT. It is translated as CASSEVGGGPQHF.

This clone showed up many times. The chain carries TRBV7-3 and TRBJ2-3; tentatively, D is TRBD2 (5 bases). CDR3 length: 13 amino acids. V lost 4 bases and J lost 0, with 5 bases in between. Germline-derived CDR1 and CDR2 are SGHTA and FQGTGA. The CDR3 loop is CASSWTSTDTQYF. CDR3 in DNA: TGTGCCAGCAGCTGGACTAGCACAGATACGCAGTATTTT. Looking up the rest from reference TRBV7-3 and TRBJ2-3 gives the full variable domain: GAGVSQTPSNKVTEKGKYVELRCDPISGHTALYWYRQSLGQGPEFLIYFQGTGAADDSGLPNDRFFAVRPEGSVSTLKIQRTERGDSAVYLCASSWTSTDTQYFGPGTRLTVL.

V gene TRBV21-1 combines with J gene TRBJ2-7; the table's TRBD2 call for D was not verified on the DNA. TRBV21-1 is given as a pseudogene. The CDR3 is 13 residues long. CDR3 sequence reads: CASSKDERGEQYV. CDR3 bases: TGTGCCAGCAGCAAAGACGAGAGAGGGGAGCAGTACGTC.

About this clone itself: The same CDR3 arises from other DNA sequences in this sample as well. CDR3 sequence (DNA): TGTGCCAGCAGTTTCGGGAATTCACCCCTCCACTTT. Its translation is CASSFGNSPLHF. The J gene is TRBJ1-6, the V gene TRBV12-3 or TRBV12-4, with D unclear. V lost 3 bases to trimming and J lost 7 bases, with 4 bases between them. The CDR3 consists of 12 residues.

J is TRBJ2-2 and V is TRBV5-1, with D possibly matching TRBD1 (5 bases). The CDR3 contains 17 residues. The germline V gene encodes CDR1 SGHRS and CDR2 YFSETQ. The germline V and J ends were trimmed by 0 bases and 4 bases, with 16 bases remaining between them. In nucleotides, the CDR3 is TGCGCCAGCAGCTTGGTGGGGCCAGCCTCGAGCACCGGGGAGCTGTTTTTT. The encoded protein is CASSLVGPASSTGELFF.

The genes are TRBV29-1 and TRBJ1-1; D is perhaps TRBD1 (5 bases). V lost 5 bases and J lost 10, with 11 bases in between. The CDR3 consists of 10 residues. Germline V gives CDR1 SQVTM, CDR2 ANQGSEA. The CDR3 spells CSVPGFGAFF. For the CDR3, the DNA is TGCAGCGTTCCAGGGTTTGGAGCTTTCTTT.

The CDR3 DNA sequence: TGTGCCAGCAGCTTTTGGCAGGGCTCTTACAATGAGCAGTTCTTC. This translates into CASSFWQGSYNEQFF. The chain combines TRBV7-6 with TRBJ2-1; weak D call: TRBD1 (5 bases). The germline V and J ends were trimmed by 3 bases and 4 bases, with 13 bases remaining between them. The CDR3 consists of 15 residues. The germline V gene has CDR1 SGHVS and CDR2 FNYEAQ.

This chain joins TRBV9 and TRBJ2-3; 7 nucleotides match TRBD2. Germline V gene lookup returns CDR1 SGDLS and CDR2 YYNGEE. The trim removed 0 bases at V and 5 bases at J, leaving 12 bases unmatched. This CDR3 contains 17 residues. The chain's CDR3 is CASSVAPTGTIGDTQYF. The CDR3 nucleotides read TGTGCCAGCAGCGTAGCCCCAACCGGGACTATAGGAGATACGCAGTATTTT.

V gene TRBV2 combines with J gene TRBJ1-2; TRBD1 matches at 9 bases. V shed 6 bases and J 4 bases; nucleotides not matched to a gene: 6. Germline values: CDR1 SNHLY, CDR2 FYNNEI. This CDR3 is 14 amino acids long. The CDR3 DNA reads as TGTGCCAGCAGGGAGAAGACAGGGGGCTATGGCTACACCTTC. Protein product: CASREKTGGYGYTF.

The chain recombines TRBV19 with TRBJ1-6; D possibly corresponds to TRBD1 (6 bases). The CDR3 spans 14 residues. CDR1 is LNHDA, CDR2 SQIVND, per germline (reference sequence). Trimming pared 8 bases from V and 8 bases from J, leaving 16 bases between. Written as DNA, the CDR3 is TGTGCCAGTTCCCATCGACAGGATTATTCACCCCTCCACTTT. Protein: CASSHRQDYSPLHF.

V and J are TRBV7-2 and TRBJ2-3; a weak D match, TRBD1 (6 bases). Trimming cost V 0 bases and J 6 bases, with 13 bases left between them. The CDR3 totals 15 residues. Germline lookup yields CDR1 SGHTA and CDR2 FQGNSA. The CDR3 bases are TGTGCCAGCAGCTTAGCGAACAGGGCCCCGGATACGCAGTATTTT. Encoded protein: CASSLANRAPDTQYF.